Listed here are 30 T cell receptor beta chains from one sample, sequenced in a study of CD8 T cells in Susac syndrome. Reverse transcription of roughly 0.45 to 1 ug RNA used random hexamers. TCRdb re-called the immunoSEQ multiplex PCR reads through MiXCR, storing one row per CDR3 protein. The table records fewer than 85,000 distinct CDR3 sequences, approximately 94% of them present only once. The sample taken for sequencing was CD8+ T cells from PBMCs. The receptor set was obtained from a human donor with Susac syndrome.

The chain joins TRBV7-9 to TRBJ2-2, with D hard to call. CDR3 length equals 11 residues. Germline V lookup: CDR1 SEHNR, CDR2 FQNEAQ (reference sequence). The CDR3 DNA sequence: TGTGCAACGCGGAACACCGGGGAGCTGTTTTTT. Residues: CATRNTGELFF.

The chain employs TRBV20-1 and TRBJ1-5, with D unclear. There are 13 residues in the CDR3. The germline gives CDR1 DFQATT, CDR2 SNEGSKA (reference sequence). Between the trimmed V and J ends, which lost 6 bases and 3 bases, there was a span of 12 bases. The CDR3 reads CSAEEGNNQPQHF. The CDR3 nucleotides are TGCAGTGCAGAGGAAGGGAACAATCAGCCCCAGCATTTT.

The chain carries TRBV20-1 and TRBJ2-5, with no clear D. CDR3 length: 13 residues. V was clipped by 3 bases and J by 1 base, with 9 bases between them. Germline assignment: CDR1 DFQATT and CDR2 SNEGSKA (reference sequence). CDR3 region: CSARGWTQETQYF. CDR3 DNA: TGCAGTGCTAGGGGTTGGACCCAAGAGACCCAGTACTTC.

The chain couples TRBV29-1 to TRBJ2-7, with a tentative D call TRBD1 (5 bases). V was trimmed by 6 bases and J by 6 bases, leaving 12 bases between them. Germline-derived CDR1 and CDR2 are SQVTM and ANQGSEA. This CDR3 comprises 11 residues. CDR3 sequence: CSVCTGREQYF. CDR3 DNA: TGCAGCGTCTGTACAGGACGCGAGCAGTACTTC.

The V gene is TRBV4-2, the J gene TRBJ2-3; a weak D match, TRBD2 (5 bases). Trimming removed 1 base from V and 0 bases from J, with 5 bases in between. Per the germline V gene, CDR1 is LGHNA and CDR2 is YNFKEQ. The CDR3 has 14 amino acids. The CDR3 is CASSQAGSTDTQYF. The DNA for the CDR3 is TGTGCCAGCAGCCAAGCGGGGAGCACAGATACGCAGTATTTT.

This sequence joins TRBV25-1 and TRBJ1-1, with D unclear. V shed 3 bases and J shed 7 bases, with 6 bases lying between them. The CDR3 consists of 11 residues. CDR1 MGHDK and CDR2 SYGVNS come from the germline V gene. CDR3 residues: CASSDGFEAFF. As DNA, the CDR3 is TGTGCCAGCAGTGACGGGTTTGAAGCTTTCTTT.

The rearrangement uses TRBV2 and TRBJ1-1, with D possibly matching TRBD1 (5 bases). The germline V gene encodes CDR1 SNHLY and CDR2 FYNNEI. V gave up 8 bases and J gave up 3 bases, with 7 bases separating them. The CDR3 contains 11 residues. The CDR3 bases are TGTGCCAGCGAGGGGTACACTGAAGCTTTCTTT. Translation: CASEGYTEAFF.

This chain joins TRBV5-1 and TRBJ1-4; D perhaps matches TRBD1 (6 bases). Trimming pared 3 bases from V and 5 bases from J, leaving 14 bases between. Germline CDR1 and CDR2: SGHRS and YFSETQ. This CDR3 region has 15 residues. The CDR3 DNA reads as TGCGCCAGCAGCTGGGAAGGGGGACCAAATGAAAAACTGTTTTTT. Translation: CASSWEGGPNEKLFF.

The chain couples TRBV9 to TRBJ2-7; 8 bases map to TRBD1. V trimming: 3 bases; J trimming: 5 bases; junction bases outside the gene matches: 10. Germline-derived CDR1 and CDR2 are SGDLS and YYNGEE. The CDR3 covers 15 residues. CDR3 sequence reads: CASSASGGFAHEQYF. The DNA for the CDR3 is TGTGCCAGCAGCGCCTCAGGGGGCTTCGCCCACGAGCAGTACTTC.

The chain uses TRBV2 and TRBJ2-4; 7 nucleotides match TRBD2. Germline CDR1 and CDR2: SNHLY and FYNNEI. J was trimmed by 5 bases and V by 2 bases; bases with no gene match: 3. The CDR3 has 14 residues. The CDR3 protein is CASSEIGLENIQYF. CDR3 DNA: TGTGCCAGCAGTGAAATCGGACTAGAAAACATTCAGTACTTC.

The rearrangement links TRBV10-3 to TRBJ2-5; D may be TRBD1 (6 bases). Germline loops: CDR1 ENHRY, CDR2 SYGVKD. The V and J ends lost 10 bases and 2 bases respectively, with 20 bases between them. The CDR3 is 15 residues long. The CDR3 sequence is CATEQIQGLQETQYF. In nucleotides, the CDR3 is TGTGCCACCGAGCAGATTCAGGGGCTTCAAGAGACCCAGTACTTC.

The chain has TRBV20-1 and TRBJ2-7, with D maybe TRBD2 (6 bases). Germline V gene data show CDR1 as DFQATT and CDR2 as SNEGSKA (reference sequence). V lost 0 bases, J lost 2 bases, and 11 bases lay in between. This CDR3 is built from 14 residues. The DNA for the CDR3 is TGCAGTGCTAGAGATCGGGCGGGGACCTACGAGCAGTACTTC. This translates into CSARDRAGTYEQYF.

This chain connects TRBV20-1 to TRBJ1-5; D is unresolved. V dropped 0 bases and J dropped 8 bases, with 26 bases sitting between them. The CDR3 length is 18 residues. CDR1 is DFQATT and CDR2 is SNEGSKA in the germline V gene (reference sequence). DNA for the CDR3: TGCAGTGCTAGAGATGGGCTGGTGCCCAACCAGGATTTAAAGCCCCAGCATTTT. This codes for CSARDGLVPNQDLKPQHF.

V usage is TRBV7-2 and J usage is TRBJ2-5, with TRBD1 identical over 8 bases. This CDR3 has 14 residues. CDR1 SGHTA and CDR2 FQGNSA come from the germline V gene. With 5 bases clipped from V and 6 bases from J, the junction kept 8 bases outside the gene matches. For the CDR3, the DNA is TGTGCCAGCAGCGCTTGGGACAGGCGGAAGACCCAGTACTTC. This gives the protein CASSAWDRRKTQYF.

The rearrangement joins TRBV19 to TRBJ2-1; 12 nucleotides line up with TRBD2. Germline CDR1 LNHDA, CDR2 SQIVND (reference sequence). Germline trimming cut 4 bases from V and 8 bases from J; bases unmatched to any gene: 3. The CDR3 covers 14 residues. CDR3 DNA sequence: TGTGCCAGTAGTACTAGCGGGGGGGGATATGAGCAGTTCTTC. Translating gives CASSTSGGGYEQFF. Using reference TRBV19 and TRBJ2-1 for the parts outside the CDR3, the full variable domain is DGGITQSPKYLFRKEGQNVTLSCEQNLNHDAMYWYRQDPGQGLRLIYYSQIVNDFQKGDIAEGYSVSREKKESFPLTVTSAQKNPTAFYLCASSTSGGGYEQFFGPGTRLTVL.

The CDR3 sequence: CASRDLDRGGTDTQYF. The CDR3 nucleotides read TGTGCCAGCAGAGACCTCGACAGGGGTGGCACAGATACGCAGTATTTT. The chain carries TRBV28 and TRBJ2-3; 8 nucleotides align to TRBD1. Per germline, CDR1 MDHEN and CDR2 SYDVKM. Trimming removed 6 bases from V and 1 base from J; junction bases left unmatched: 9. CDR3 length equals 16 residues.

The chain employs TRBV27 and TRBJ2-7, with 9 bases lining up with TRBD2. With V trimmed by 5 bases and J by 6 bases, 8 bases remained unmatched. The V gene's germline CDR1 is MNHEY and CDR2 SMNVEV (reference sequence). The CDR3 has 14 residues. This chain's CDR3 is CASSPRGGGIEQYF. The CDR3 DNA is TGTGCCAGCAGTCCCCGCGGGGGGGGAATCGAGCAGTACTTC.

This clonotype was observed once. V and J are TRBV20-1 and TRBJ2-1; no clear D gene. This CDR3 contains 13 residues. The germline V and J ends were trimmed by 6 bases and 5 bases, with 14 bases remaining between them. Germline CDR1 is DFQATT and CDR2 is SNEGSKA (reference sequence). The DNA for the CDR3 is TGCAGTGCCGACCCCGTAGGGCACAATGAGCAGTTCTTC. Amino acids: CSADPVGHNEQFF.

In its sample, this clonotype was seen once. The genes are TRBV3-1 and TRBJ1-6; 9 nucleotides match TRBD1. With V trimmed by 1 base and J by 5 bases, 9 bases remained unmatched. Germline CDR1 is LGHDT and CDR2 is YNNKEL (reference sequence). CDR3 length: 18 amino acids. The CDR3 DNA sequence: TGTGCCAGCAGCCAAGTTTTCGGGCGGACAGGGGATAATTCACCCCTCCACTTT. Translation gives CASSQVFGRTGDNSPLHF.

The V gene is TRBV11-2, the J gene TRBJ2-5; 7 bases fit TRBD2. Germline CDR1 is SGHAT and CDR2 is FQNNGV. Trimming took 5 bases from V and 4 from J; bases not matched to a gene: 10. This CDR3 contains 15 residues. The CDR3 loop is CASSPRLALAETQYF. The CDR3 DNA is TGTGCCAGCAGCCCGCGACTAGCTCTCGCAGAGACCCAGTACTTC.

The genes are TRBV4-1 and TRBJ2-1; D unresolved. The CDR3 contains 16 residues. Trimming removed 0 bases at V and 4 bases at J, with 13 bases between. Germline V gene sequence: CDR1 MGHRA, CDR2 YSYEKL. The CDR3 loop reads CASSQDPIALYNEQFF. CDR3 DNA: TGCGCCAGCAGCCAAGATCCTATAGCCTTATACAATGAGCAGTTCTTC.

The genes are TRBV12-5 and TRBJ2-3; perhaps TRBD1 as D (5 bases). Germline V gene data show CDR1 as LGHNT and CDR2 as FRNRAP. The CDR3 runs to 13 residues. The V and J ends lost 4 bases and 4 bases respectively, with 9 bases between them. The CDR3: CASGSQGPDTQYF. The CDR3 nucleotides read TGTGCTAGTGGTTCGCAGGGTCCAGATACGCAGTATTTT.

The chain uses TRBV12-5 and TRBJ2-7; TRBD1 agrees at 7 bases. The CDR3 is 13 residues long. Germline CDR1 is LGHNT and CDR2 is FRNRAP. Trimming cost V 8 bases and J 1 base; bases outside gene matches: 5. CDR3 sequence reads: CASTRQGSYEQYF. CDR3 nucleotide sequence: TGTGCTAGTACAAGACAGGGATCCTACGAGCAGTACTTC.

The chain employs TRBV9 and TRBJ2-3, with D perhaps assigned TRBD1 or TRBD2 (5 bases each). This CDR3 is built from 13 residues. V lost 0 bases, J lost 6 bases, and 8 bases lay in between. Germline CDR1 SGDLS, CDR2 YYNGEE. Here the CDR3 DNA reads TGTGCCAGCAGCGTAGACGGGGCCGATACGCAGTATTTT. Protein sequence: CASSVDGADTQYF.

The chain has TRBV2 and TRBJ2-7; D gene uncertain. This CDR3 comprises 14 residues. Germline CDR1 and CDR2: SNHLY and FYNNEI. Trimming removed 3 bases from V and 2 bases from J, with 11 bases in between. CDR3 in DNA: TGTGCCAGCAGTGACAGTGGCTCTACCTACGAGCAGTACTTC. It is translated as CASSDSGSTYEQYF. Complete variable domain (other parts from reference TRBV2 and TRBJ2-7): EPEVTQTPSHQVTQMGQEVILRCVPISNHLYFYWYRQILGQKVEFLVSFYNNEISEKSEIFDDQFSVERPDGSNFTLKIRSTKLEDSAMYFCASSDSGSTYEQYFGPGTRLTVT.

The chain joins TRBV12-3 or TRBV12-4 to TRBJ2-1, with 9 bases that match TRBD2. The junction had 2 bases not matched to a gene; V was cut back by 6 bases and J by 5 bases. This CDR3 comprises 13 residues. CDR3 DNA sequence: TGTGCCAGCAGGCCTAGCGGGAACAATGAGCAGTTCTTC. This sequence encodes CASRPSGNNEQFF.

The chain uses TRBV19 and TRBJ2-1; the D call may be TRBD1 or TRBD2 (5 bases each). Looked up from germline, CDR1 is LNHDA and CDR2 is SQIVND (reference sequence). This CDR3 region has 13 residues. Trimming removed 3 bases at V and 6 bases at J, with 9 bases between. The CDR3 loop reads CASSIAGSNEQFF. The CDR3 region has the DNA TGTGCCAGTAGTATCGCAGGGAGCAATGAGCAGTTCTTC.

The chain carries TRBV9 and TRBJ2-1; D possibly matches TRBD1 or TRBD2 (5 bases each). Per germline, CDR1 SGDLS and CDR2 YYNGEE. V was clipped by 3 bases and J by 3 bases, with 13 bases between them. The CDR3 sequence is 15 residues long. The DNA of the CDR3 is TGTGCCAGCAGCGCTTACGGGACGAGCTACAATGAGCAGTTCTTC. It translates to CASSAYGTSYNEQFF.

The chain carries TRBV7-8 and TRBJ2-7; 12 bases map to TRBD2. The CDR3 sequence is 15 residues long. The trim removed 3 bases at V and 4 bases at J, leaving 4 bases unmatched. From germline, CDR1 is SGHVS and CDR2 FQNEAQ. As DNA, the CDR3 is TGTGCCAGCAGCTTTCGACTAGCGGGGGAATACGAGCAGTACTTC. It is translated as CASSFRLAGEYEQYF.

J is TRBJ2-7 and V is TRBV9; D is perhaps TRBD1 or TRBD2 (5 bases each). Germline lookup yields CDR1 SGDLS and CDR2 YYNGEE. Trimming pared 3 bases from V and 5 bases from J, leaving 9 bases between. The CDR3 is 12 amino acids. The CDR3 region is CASSDGTDEQYF. The CDR3, as DNA: TGTGCCAGCAGCGATGGGACCGACGAGCAGTACTTC.